Listed below are T cell receptor beta chains from one sample, sequenced in a study of T-cell reconstitution after alpha-beta-depleted transplantation in children. TCRdb independently ran MiXCR on the PCR reads; one entry per CDR3 protein. The data hold about 90,000 distinct CDR3 sequences, with 15% observed a single time. Sequencing was performed on PBMCs, mostly from graft donor cells, taken 180 days after TCRalphabeta/CD19-depleted stem cell transplant. The receptors were sampled from a male patient between 2 and 15 years old who had a stem cell transplant for acute lymphoblastic leukemia, so the T cells may come from the graft donor. Both conserved end residues are part of each CDR3. D genes are given only for firm matches. The listing skips clone size in some rows; elsewhere it reads once, few, many or a size class.

TRBV12-3/TRBV12-4	.	TRBJ1-2	TRBD1	TGTGCCAGCAGTCCCACCGGGACAGGGAATGGCTACACCTTC	CASSPTGTGNGYTF
TRBV15	.	TRBJ2-1	TRBD2	TGTGCCACCAGCAGAGTCGGCGGGGGGTCGTACAATGAGCAGTTCTTC	CATSRVGGGSYNEQFF
TRBV7-2	many	TRBJ1-5	.	TGTGCCAGCAGCTTAACGGGTGGGATAAGGCAGCCCCAGCATTTT	CASSLTGGIRQPQHF
TRBV20-1	few	TRBJ2-7	.	TGCAGTGCTAGGGCCTACAGCGGATGGGACGAGCAGTACTTC	CSARAYSGWDEQYF
TRBV10-3	many	TRBJ1-3	.	TGTGCCATCATGGCAGGGCGGAACTCTGGAAACACCATATATTTT	CAIMAGRNSGNTIYF
TRBV7-6	few	TRBJ1-1	.	TGTGCCAGCAGCTTAGTTATTACAGGGTGGGATCGCACTGAAGCTTTCTTT	CASSLVITGWDRTEAFF
TRBV24-1	.	TRBJ1-2	TRBD1	TGTGCCACCAGTGGCATAGGGGGCAGCAACTATGGCTACACCTTC	CATSGIGGSNYGYTF
TRBV12-3/TRBV12-4	few	TRBJ1-6	.	TGTGCCAGCAGTTTAATTTCGGGTAGGGCTCTCCACTTT	CASSLISGRALHF
TRBV7-6	few	TRBJ2-1	.	TGTGCCAGCAGCTTCGCGTCTGGGGGAGATGAGCAGTTCTTC	CASSFASGGDEQFF
TRBV5-5	few	TRBJ1-6	TRBD1	TGTGCCAGCAGCCCGAGGACAGGGAGCTCCTATAATTCACCCCTCCACTTT	CASSPRTGSSYNSPLHF
TRBV10-3	many	TRBJ1-1	.	TGTGCCATCAGCGAGTTGACTGAAGCTTTCTTT	CAISELTEAFF
TRBV12-3/TRBV12-4	medium-sized	TRBJ1-2	TRBD1	TGTGCCAGCAGCCGGACAGGGGGATACGGCTACACCTTC	CASSRTGGYGYTF
TRBV20-1	.	TRBJ2-3	.	TGCAGTGCTAGTCCTTGGAGCACAGATACGCAGTATTTT	CSASPWSTDTQYF
TRBV4-3	.	TRBJ2-3	TRBD2	TGCGCCAGCAGCCCCGGCCCTAGCGGGGGGACAGATACGCAGTATTTT	CASSPGPSGGTDTQYF
TRBV20-1	.	TRBJ2-7	.	TGCAGTGCGCCTTGGGGGACGGGTTACGAGCAGCACTTC	CSAPWGTGYEQHF
TRBV20-1	few	TRBJ2-7	.	TGCAGTGCTAGACCTTGGCGGGGGCCGCTGGAGCAGTACTTC	CSARPWRGPLEQYF
TRBV4-3	.	TRBJ1-2	.	TGCGCCAGCAGCCAAATCCCGGGGAAGAATGGCTACACCTTC	CASSQIPGKNGYTF
TRBV30	few	TRBJ2-5	.	TGTGCCTGGGAGAGCCCCGCACGGCAAGAGACCCAGTACTTC	CAWESPARQETQYF
TRBV3-1	few	TRBJ2-1	TRBD1	TGTGCCAGCAGCCCAGACAGGGCCTCGTTCTTC	CASSPDRASFF
TRBV10-3	.	TRBJ2-1	TRBD2	TGTGCCATCACGGAAGCGGGGGCCGGCTCCTACAATGAGCAGTTCTTC	CAITEAGAGSYNEQFF
TRBV7-2	once	TRBJ1-3	TRBD1	TGTGCCGGCAGCCGTTGGACAGGGGTTGGAAACACCACATATTTT	CAGSRWTGVGNTTYF
TRBV4-2	few	TRBJ1-1	.	TGTGCCAGCAGCCGGGGAGCCGGCACTGAAGCTTTCTTT	CASSRGAGTEAFF
TRBV15	many	TRBJ2-1	.	TGTGCCACCAGCAGAGAGAAGCAACCCTACAATGAGCAGTTCTTC	CATSREKQPYNEQFF
TRBV12-3/TRBV12-4	many	TRBJ1-5	.	TGTGCCAGCAGCGCTAGGGCACAGCCCCAGCATTTT	CASSARAQPQHF
TRBV18	few	TRBJ2-5	.	TGTGCCAGCTCACCACGGGGGTCCCAAGAGACCCAGTACTTC	CASSPRGSQETQYF
TRBV7-2	.	TRBJ2-3	TRBD1	TGTGCCAGCAGCTTAGACGGGACAGGGTCAGATACGCAGTATTTT	CASSLDGTGSDTQYF
TRBV6-1	.	TRBJ2-1	TRBD2	TGTGCCAGCAGTCCCCGGGGGGGGGCGTCCTACAATGAGCAGTTCTTC	CASSPRGGASYNEQFF
TRBV7-2	many	TRBJ2-5	.	TGTGCCAGCAGCTTATTTCAGGGAATGGGGGAGACCCAGTACTTC	CASSLFQGMGETQYF
TRBV20-1	.	TRBJ2-7	TRBD2	TGCAGTGCTAGACGGACTAGCGGATACTCCTACGAGCAGTACTTC	CSARRTSGYSYEQYF
TRBV20-1	few	TRBJ2-2	TRBD1	TGCAGCACTTGGGACAGTACAACCGGGGAGCTGTTTTTT	CSTWDSTTGELFF
TRBV2	.	TRBJ2-7	.	TGTGCCAGCAGTCCGTCCGCCTACGAGCAGTACTTC	CASSPSAYEQYF
TRBV30	.	TRBJ1-2	.	TGTGCCTGGGGTAGGGACAATGGCTACACCTTC	CAWGRDNGYTF
TRBV27	.	TRBJ1-2	.	TGTGCCAGCAGTTTAAAAGATGGGCCCTTCCAACGTGGCTACACCTTC	CASSLKDGPFQRGYTF
TRBV10-3	.	TRBJ2-7	TRBD2	TGTGCCATCAGTGAGAAGGAGGCGGGGGGGGACCCCTACGAGCAGTACTTC	CAISEKEAGGDPYEQYF
TRBV30	many	TRBJ1-5	TRBD1	TGTGCCTGGACGACAGGGAATAGGCCCCAGCATTTT	CAWTTGNRPQHF
TRBV5-1	few	TRBJ1-2	.	TGCGCCAGCAGCTTGATTGGACAAGGAGGGTCTAACTATGGCTACACCTTC	CASSLIGQGGSNYGYTF
TRBV3-1	.	TRBJ2-3	TRBD2	TGTGCCAGCAGCCAAGAGCCTAGCGGGGGTCGCACAGATACGCAGTATTTT	CASSQEPSGGRTDTQYF
TRBV7-2	.	TRBJ2-7	.	TGTGCCAGCAGCCGTTTGTCCTACGGACGTCCATTTAACGAGCAGTACTTC	CASSRLSYGRPFNEQYF
TRBV5-1	.	TRBJ1-2	.	TGCGCCATCAGGGAAGACTATGGCTACACCTTC	CAIREDYGYTF
TRBV6-2/TRBV6-3	.	TRBJ2-3	TRBD1	TGTGCCAGCTGTAAACACCGGGACAGAGGAGATACGCAGTATTTT	CASCKHRDRGDTQYF
TRBV5-1	few	TRBJ1-2	.	TGCGCCAGCAGCTTGTTCAGGGGCCGGGCCTTATATGGCTACACCTTC	CASSLFRGRALYGYTF
TRBV18	.	TRBJ1-1	.	TGTGCCAGCTCACCAAGGATCGGTCCGGAAGCTTTCTTT	CASSPRIGPEAFF
TRBV7-9	few	TRBJ2-5	.	TGTGCCAGCAGCTCCTACAGACAAGAGACCCAGTACTTC	CASSSYRQETQYF